This T cell receptor (beta chain) derives from a study of T cell responses to AZD1222 COVID-19 vaccine. Study-wide context: Analysis merged second doses at about 4 or about 12 weeks. Study-wide results and limits: Sampling that yielded the repertoires occurred only after the peak T cell response. The donor cohort was predominantly white British with a female majority, and clonal diversity may have been underestimated.

On this clone: Antigen: not known.

Method: immunoSEQ multiplex PCR; TCRdb's copy keeps in-frame clones and lacks some. The table has approximately 100,000 clones, more than 85% seen once; the top ten hold roughly 4.7%. The CDR3 consists of 12 residues. Trimming took off 5 bases at V and 5 bases at J, with 9 bases between the two ends. Germline V gene sequence: CDR1 SGHVS, CDR2 FQNEAQ. The sequences come from peripheral blood, collected on day 0 of AZD1222 vaccination. The chain employs TRBV7-8 and TRBJ1-2; no clear D gene. This TCR was sampled from an adult in good health. This CDR3 is CASSRRAYGYTF. CDR3 sequence (DNA): TGTGCCAGCAGCCGTCGGGCGTATGGCTACACCTTC.